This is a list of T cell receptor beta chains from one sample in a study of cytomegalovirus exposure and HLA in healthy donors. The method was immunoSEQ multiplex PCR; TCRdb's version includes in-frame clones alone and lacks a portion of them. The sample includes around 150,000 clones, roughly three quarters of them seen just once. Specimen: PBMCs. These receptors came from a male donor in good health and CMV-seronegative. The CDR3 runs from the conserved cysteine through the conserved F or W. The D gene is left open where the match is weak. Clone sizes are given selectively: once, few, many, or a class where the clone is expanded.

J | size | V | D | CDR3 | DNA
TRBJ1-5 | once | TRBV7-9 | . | CASSLDGEGPQHF | TGTGCCAGCAGCTTAGACGGGGAGGGGCCCCAGCATTTT
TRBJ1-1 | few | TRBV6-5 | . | CASSYLGQNTEAFF | TGTGCCAGCAGTTACTTAGGACAAAACACTGAAGCTTTCTTT
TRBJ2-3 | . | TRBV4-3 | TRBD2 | CASSQDSAGGPSTQYF | TGCGCCAGCAGCCAAGATTCAGCGGGGGGCCCCTCAACGCAGTATTTT
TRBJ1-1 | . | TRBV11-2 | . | CASSAQASNTEAFF | TGTGCCAGCAGCGCACAGGCTTCGAACACTGAAGCTTTCTTT
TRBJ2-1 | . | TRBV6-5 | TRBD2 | CASSSGTSGAYNEQFF | TGTGCCAGCAGTTCCGGGACTAGCGGGGCCTACAATGAGCAGTTCTTC
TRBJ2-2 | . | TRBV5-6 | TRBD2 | CASSFSGVTGELFF | TGTGCCAGCAGCTTCAGCGGGGTCACCGGGGAGCTGTTTTTT
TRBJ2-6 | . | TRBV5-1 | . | CASSLGDITGANVLTF | TGCGCCAGCAGCTTGGGGGACATCACTGGGGCCAACGTCCTGACTTTC
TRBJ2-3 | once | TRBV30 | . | CAWSVTLDSLTDTQYF | TGTGCCTGGAGCGTCACCCTTGACAGTCTCACAGATACGCAGTATTTT
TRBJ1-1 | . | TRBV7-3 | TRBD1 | CASSPGTGGTEAFF | TGTGCCAGCAGCCCGGGGACAGGGGGCACTGAAGCTTTCTTT
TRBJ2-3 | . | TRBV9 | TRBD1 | CASSVGTGSSTDTQYF | TGTGCCAGCAGCGTCGGGACAGGCTCTAGCACAGATACGCAGTATTTT
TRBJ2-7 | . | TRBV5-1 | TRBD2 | CASSGGLAGGDEQYF | TGCGCCAGCAGCGGGGGACTAGCGGGGGGAGATGAGCAGTACTTC
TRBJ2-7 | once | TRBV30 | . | CAWSVATMGEQYF | TGTGCCTGGAGTGTAGCGACTATGGGCGAGCAGTACTTC
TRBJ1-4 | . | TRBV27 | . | CASAARRANEKLFF | TGTGCCAGCGCTGCCCGCCGGGCTAATGAAAAACTGTTTTTT
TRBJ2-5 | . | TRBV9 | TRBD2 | CASSVVSGGQETQYF | TGTGCCAGCAGCGTAGTTAGCGGGGGGCAAGAGACCCAGTACTTC
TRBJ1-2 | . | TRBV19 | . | CASSLRQYGYTF | TGTGCCAGTAGCCTCAGACAGTATGGCTACACCTTC
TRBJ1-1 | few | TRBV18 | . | CASSPSAGSNTEAFF | TGTGCCAGCTCACCATCCGCGGGATCGAACACTGAAGCTTTCTTT
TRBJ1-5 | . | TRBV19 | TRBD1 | CASRDRDYQPQHF | TGTGCCAGTAGGGACAGGGACTATCAGCCCCAGCATTTT
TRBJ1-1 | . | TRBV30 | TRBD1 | CAWSVRQGTEAFF | TGTGCCTGGAGTGTAAGACAGGGGACTGAAGCTTTCTTT
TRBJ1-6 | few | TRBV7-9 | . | CASSSVGHDSPLHF | TGTGCCAGCAGCTCTGTGGGACACGATTCACCCCTCCACTTT